This TCR beta chain was documented in a study of tumor and adjacent non-tumor tissue in lung cancer. Study results and limitations: Compared with tumor, normal lung showed significantly lower TCR diversity.

No cell sorting was done before RNA was extracted from the tissue. Per the germline V gene, CDR1 is MNHNS and CDR2 is SASEGT. Both ends counted, the CDR3 spans 16 residues. Of note for this clonotype: The antigen remains unidentified. Because it lacks the conserved phenylalanine or tryptophan at the end, this CDR3 is likely a read error. Because the CDR3's place on the DNA is in doubt, the DNA is left out and the CDR3 is given as listed by TCRdb.

Three rounds of nested PCR, following a modified ARM-PCR protocol, produced the TCRbeta library. From the multiplex PCR reads, TCRdb called clonotypes with MiXCR, one entry per CDR3 protein. The table lists approximately 76,000 distinct CDR3 sequences, roughly 75% of them singletons. Sequencing was done on a sample of lung tumor tissue. The TCR sequence derives from a woman aged 70-85 years with non-small cell lung cancer. V is TRBV6-1 and J is TRBJ2-5; no check of the table's D call, TRBD2, against the DNA was made. CDR3 region: CASSEPRGRARETQYL.